This record looks at one T cell receptor beta chain sequence and its context. This clone was observed a handful of times. What antigen it recognizes has not been identified. No quality values exist for individual bases; no much larger clone is one base distant. Library method: the immunoSEQ multiplex PCR assay. For the multiplex PCR, a mixture combining 60 forward primers for TCR Vbeta segments and 13 reverse primers for TCR Jbeta segments was used. A multiplex PCR assay on genomic DNA amplified the CDR3 region of rearranged TCR beta genes. On the Illumina HiSeq System, the amplified TCR beta libraries were sequenced as 87-base-pair reads. The authors' pipeline ran thus. Across the roughly 600 repertoires, a later analysis counted approximately 83 million unique TCR beta chains, 9 million to 14 million of which were shared by at least two donors. Raw reads were error-corrected and collapsed into unique sequences by a nearest-neighbor algorithm in which closely related sequences were merged to remove PCR and sequencing errors. V, D and J gene segments were assigned by aligning CDR3 sequences to IMGT reference sequences. For a sequence to be retained, a match of at least six nucleotides was required to both a V gene segment and a J gene segment. Rearrangements were classified as productive when the CDR3 lacked stop codons and remained in frame with V and J, and all other rearrangements were classified as non-productive. CDR3 was defined according to IMGT convention as the region running from the second conserved V-encoded cysteine to the conserved J-encoded phenylalanine. The earlier analysis of about 530 of the donors excluded any sequence lacking an unambiguous match to a single V gene segment. An earlier analysis of just under 600 of the donors called V segments functional above 56.7% productive rearrangements and segregating when the between-donor standard deviation exceeded 5%. A statistical classification framework was built to diagnose cytomegalovirus status from the catalog of TCR beta chain sequences. A later analysis assigned V and J genes by comparing TCR nucleotide sequences with IMGT/GENE-DB human TR gene sequences. The TCRdist pipeline was used in a later analysis to assign CDR3 sequences and most-parsimonious VDJ recombination scenarios. A later analysis defined each TCR beta chain by its CDR3 amino acid sequence plus V-gene family, and excluded reads lacking a unique V-gene family. As a way to deal with suspected cross-contamination and a sequencing artifact, a later analysis dropped 450 to 600 nucleotide sequences that were highly shared and had low generation probability. A later analysis calculated a clonal expansion index for each public chain from normalized within-repertoire ranks of inferred template counts. A later analysis computed generation probabilities with a VDJ recombination model fitted to out-of-frame rearrangements, and checked the results against IGoR. Hypergeometric tests were used in a later analysis to score TCR-TCR, TCR-HLA and TCR-CMV co-occurrence, with a repertoire-size bias correction applied to the TCR pairs. In a later analysis, false discovery rates were estimated by permuting HLA or CMV assignments 20 times. In a later analysis, co-occurring TCRs were grouped with DBSCAN, and TCRdist sequence similarity was added when clustering was performed within HLA-allele-positive subsets. Repertoires with fewer than 30,000 or more than 120,000 public chains were left out of co-occurrence clustering, as were a handful of repertoires with anomalous nucleotide sharing. TCRdb provides this immuneACCESS table in a form limited to in-frame rearrangements. Some clones are lacking; in checked studies, under half of them reflect an unresolved V gene, and why the rest are absent is not known. V and J calls and clone size follow that table, whereas D and trimming were derived from the DNA. The table for this sample lists 150,000 to 200,000 clones; roughly 80% of them were counted only once. The top ten constitute 1.7% of the sample.

The cohort was made up of under 800 healthy bone marrow donors. Cohort members were all nominally healthy when sampled, although unrecorded immune exposures were likely present. The donor was CMV seronegative and was included in the group of approximately 350 seronegative cohort members. A peripheral blood sample was collected from each donor, and TCR beta sequencing was performed on peripheral blood mononuclear cells. The Qiagen DNeasy Blood Extraction Kit was used to extract genomic DNA from the blood cell samples. V is pared back by 5 bases and J by 0 bases, with 8 bases lying between the germline termini. The CDR3 has 14 amino acids, counting the end cysteine and phenylalanine. The kept DNA is CDR3 alone, 42 bases in frame from the first base. CDR1 and CDR2 were assigned from the germline V gene as SGHAT and FQNNGV. This sample is part of a study of cytomegalovirus exposure and HLA in healthy donors (dated by TCRdb to 2016 to 2017). About the study as a whole: According to an earlier analysis of 587 of the donors, about 170 million T cells yielded roughly 110 million unique TCR beta sequences and 276 Gb of sequence data. Genome-wide SNP genotypes for about three fifths of the roughly 700 donors were used in a later genetic analysis, which treated that subset as a discovery cohort. To predict cytomegalovirus infection status, the study combined high-throughput TCR immunosequencing, statistical association of individual TCRs with disease status, and machine learning. An earlier analysis of around 640 of the donors used high-throughput TCR beta sequencing to judge whether each TCR beta V gene segment behaved as functional or pseudogenic. About 5 DR-DQ haplotypes were handled as single units for association and clustering, since linkage in the cohort was strong. To study patterns of TCR occurrence, a later analysis re-analyzed previously published TCR beta repertoires from just over 650 donors and added high-resolution HLA genotyping. The study used immunosequencing to profile the T cell repertoires of some 600 subjects and linked those repertoires to cytomegalovirus serostatus. Across under 500 genotyped donors of the cohort, an average of approximately 240,000 unique TCR beta nucleotide sequences per donor were sequenced, and 15% to 20% of those sequences were non-productive. The study aimed to test whether cataloging public T cell receptors could reveal signatures of past pathogen exposure. Class I and class II HLA loci were covered by the typing at four-digit resolution. Of the roughly 390 genotyped donors, roughly 76% were placed in the genetic ancestry cluster associated with self-reported Caucasian donors. An early release covering 500 to 750 HLA-typed donors comprised around 300 gigabases of sequencing data and around 85 million unique TCR sequences. The later analysis used no new phenotypic data to find candidate immune exposures, relying instead on TCR beta sequences and their occurrence across donors. The number of typed donors differed by locus: 629-630 for A, B, C, DRB1 and DQB1; 500 to 550 for DQA1; 606 for DPA1; and some 470 for DPB1. Donor age, sex, ethnicity and CMV serostatus were compiled together with the repertoire data. Every discovery cohort repertoire had been produced on one sequencing platform. A separate validation cohort of 100 to 150 different subjects was used in addition to the approximately 700-subject first cohort.

Overall study results and their limits: Broadly in line with IMGT annotations, most TCR beta V segments showed up in productive rearrangements about 87% or about 30% of the time in an earlier analysis of approximately 600 of the donors. In a later analysis, HLA-associated TCR beta chains showed more clonal expansion and lower generation probabilities than non-associated chains that were equally common. In a later genetic analysis, a missense DCLRE1C variant was associated with V-gene and J-gene trimming of TCR beta chains, and the association was replicated in an independent cohort. The classifier was reported to diagnose cytomegalovirus status with high specificity and sensitivity in both the original cohort and the validation cohort. CMV serostatus was the only immune exposure information available for the cohort. While some public TCRs were present in many individuals, most TCR sequences turned up only very rarely across donors. The authors suggested that the approach could potentially be extended to other disease states and immunological phenotypes. A later analysis associated approximately 17,000 TCR beta sequences with specific HLA alleles at a false discovery rate of 0.05. A further reported finding was that TCR beta sequences accurately predicted the HLA-A and HLA-B alleles for most subjects in the first cohort. According to a later analysis, most CMV-associated TCR beta chains appeared to be HLA-restricted, and the HLA associations seemed to be driven largely by CMV exposure. Presence/absence analyses assumed roughly uniform sequencing depth across donors, an assumption that may not hold. Assigning TCR associations to individual alleles was difficult when HLA alleles, especially DR and DQ, strongly co-occurred. In a later analysis, several top co-occurrence clusters were reported to appear linked to parvovirus B19, influenza, CMV and Epstein-Barr virus. A total of 164 TCR beta chains were listed by the study as associated with cytomegalovirus. The earlier analysis of 587 of the donors excluded fewer than 20 rarely observed V segments, including chromosome 9 orphons, because counts were too low. In vitro tests confirmed that a few of the cytomegalovirus-associated TCR beta chains recognize cytomegalovirus antigens. In this cohort, only TCR beta chains were sequenced, and detectable features were limited by the absence of alpha or paired-chain data. In a later analysis, TCR association rates were found to vary across HLA loci, with the most associated TCRs seen for DRB1 alleles and the fewest for HLA-C alleles. Correlated functional status among segregating V segments might reflect linkage disequilibrium, but an unknown experimental factor could not be ruled out. Because the 87-base-pair reads could not distinguish some IMGT-functional V segments, including TRBV6-2 and TRBV6-3, those segments were excluded. Because HLA typing was unavailable for some donors at each locus, only the typed subset was used in association tests. Compared with the approximately 710-donor mean, donors in an Asian-associated ancestry cluster had fewer N-insertions in productive TCRs, according to a later genetic analysis. A cluster of highly shared sequence variants was judged likely to be a technical artifact of the sequencing pipeline.

The receptor chain draws on TRBV11-2 and TRBJ1-5, with the identity of the D gene unclear. This TCR was sampled from a woman between 18 and 29 years old in good health and CMV-seronegative. Sequenced material: PBMCs. The CDR3 protein is CASSPPDSNQPQHF. The base sequence is TGTGCCAGCAGCCCACCAGATAGCAATCAGCCCCAGCATTTT.